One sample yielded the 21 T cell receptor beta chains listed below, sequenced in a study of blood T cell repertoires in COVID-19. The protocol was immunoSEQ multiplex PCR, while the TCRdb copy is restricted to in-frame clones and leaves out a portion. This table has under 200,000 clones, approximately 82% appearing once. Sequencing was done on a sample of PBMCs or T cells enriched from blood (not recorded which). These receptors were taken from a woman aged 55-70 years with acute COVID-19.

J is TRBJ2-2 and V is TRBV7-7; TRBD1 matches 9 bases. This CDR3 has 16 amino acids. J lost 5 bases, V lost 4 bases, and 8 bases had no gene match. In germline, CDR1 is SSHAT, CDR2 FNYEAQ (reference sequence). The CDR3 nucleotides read TGTGCCAGCAGCTCCTCCGGGACAGGGAAGACCGGGGAGCTGTTTTTT. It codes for CASSSSGTGKTGELFF.

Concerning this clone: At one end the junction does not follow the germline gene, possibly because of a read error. The CDR3 loop reads CASSTIAGGWVF. The CDR3 DNA reads TGTGCCAGTAGTACTATAGCGGGAGGATGGGTCTTC. This chain joins TRBV19 and TRBJ2-4, with 10 bases lining up with TRBD2. Germline CDR1 LNHDA, CDR2 SQIVND (reference sequence). CDR3 length equals 12 residues.

Here the CDR3 DNA reads TGCGCCAGCAGCCAGTTTACAGGGGGTCCGAACACCGGGGAGCTGTTTTTT. Translation gives CASSQFTGGPNTGELFF. The chain uses TRBV4-3 and TRBJ2-2, with 8 bases matching TRBD1. With 3 bases clipped from V and 0 bases from J, the junction kept 6 bases outside the gene matches. Per the germline V gene, CDR1 is LGHNA and CDR2 is YSLEER. The CDR3 sequence is 17 residues long.

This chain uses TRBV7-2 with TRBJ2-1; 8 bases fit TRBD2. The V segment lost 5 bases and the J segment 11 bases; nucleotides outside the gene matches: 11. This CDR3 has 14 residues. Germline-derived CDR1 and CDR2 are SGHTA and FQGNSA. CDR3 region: CASSPTLGSGKQFF. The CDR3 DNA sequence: TGTGCCAGCAGCCCTACTCTAGGTAGCGGGAAGCAGTTCTTC. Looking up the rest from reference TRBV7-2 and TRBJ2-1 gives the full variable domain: GAGVSQSPSNKVTEKGKDVELRCDPISGHTALYWYRQSLGQGLEFLIYFQGNSAPDKSGLPSDRFSAERTGGSVSTLTIQRTQQEDSAVYLCASSPTLGSGKQFFGPGTRLTVL.

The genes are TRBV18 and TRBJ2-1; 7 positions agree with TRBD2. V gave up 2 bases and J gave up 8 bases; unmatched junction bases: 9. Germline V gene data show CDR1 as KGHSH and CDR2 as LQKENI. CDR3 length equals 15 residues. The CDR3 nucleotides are TGTGCCAGCTCACCATTACGCGGGGGAGTCGATGAGCAGTTCTTC. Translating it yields CASSPLRGGVDEQFF.

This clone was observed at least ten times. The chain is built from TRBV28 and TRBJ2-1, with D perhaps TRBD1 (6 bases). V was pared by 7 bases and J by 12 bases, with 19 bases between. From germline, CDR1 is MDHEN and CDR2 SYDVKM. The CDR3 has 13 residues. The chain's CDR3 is CASTNYPGTWQFF. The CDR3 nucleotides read TGTGCCAGCACCAATTATCCCGGGACATGGCAGTTCTTC.

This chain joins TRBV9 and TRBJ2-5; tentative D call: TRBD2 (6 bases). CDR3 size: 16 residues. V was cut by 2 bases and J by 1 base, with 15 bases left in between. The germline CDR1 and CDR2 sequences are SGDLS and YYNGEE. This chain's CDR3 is CASSVTGLATQETQYF. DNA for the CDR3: TGTGCCAGCAGCGTGACCGGGCTAGCGACCCAAGAGACCCAGTACTTC.

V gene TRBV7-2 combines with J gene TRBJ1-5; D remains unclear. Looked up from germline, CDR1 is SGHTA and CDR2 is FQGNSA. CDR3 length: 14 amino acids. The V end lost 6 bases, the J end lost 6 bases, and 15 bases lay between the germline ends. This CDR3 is CASRQTRLTQPQHF. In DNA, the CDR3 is TGTGCCAGCAGGCAAACTAGGTTAACTCAGCCCCAGCATTTT.

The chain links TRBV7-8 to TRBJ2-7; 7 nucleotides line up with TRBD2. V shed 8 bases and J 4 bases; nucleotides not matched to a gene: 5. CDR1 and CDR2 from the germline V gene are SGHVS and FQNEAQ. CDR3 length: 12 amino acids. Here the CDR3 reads CASGRLAYEQYV. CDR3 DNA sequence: TGTGCCAGCGGCCGACTAGCTTACGAGCAGTACGTC.

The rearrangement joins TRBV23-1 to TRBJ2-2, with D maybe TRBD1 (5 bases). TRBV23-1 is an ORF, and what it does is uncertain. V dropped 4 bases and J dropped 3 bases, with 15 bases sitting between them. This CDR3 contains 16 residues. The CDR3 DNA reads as TGCGCCAGCAGTCTGGGGCCTTCGGCGTACACCGGGGAGCTGTTTTTT. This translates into CASSLGPSAYTGELFF.

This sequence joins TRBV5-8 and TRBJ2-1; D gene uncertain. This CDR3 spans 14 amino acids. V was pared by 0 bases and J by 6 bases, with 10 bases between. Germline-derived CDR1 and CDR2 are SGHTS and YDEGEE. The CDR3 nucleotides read TGTGCCAGCAGCTTGGCCGGGTACGTCAATGAGCAGTTCTTC. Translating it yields CASSLAGYVNEQFF.

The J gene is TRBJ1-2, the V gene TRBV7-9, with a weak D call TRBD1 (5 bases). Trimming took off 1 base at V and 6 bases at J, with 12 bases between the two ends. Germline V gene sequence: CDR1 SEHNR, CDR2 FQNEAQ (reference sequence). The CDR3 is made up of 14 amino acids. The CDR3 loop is CASSLESQGHGYTF. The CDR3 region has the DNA TGTGCCAGCAGCTTAGAGTCGCAGGGCCATGGCTACACCTTC.

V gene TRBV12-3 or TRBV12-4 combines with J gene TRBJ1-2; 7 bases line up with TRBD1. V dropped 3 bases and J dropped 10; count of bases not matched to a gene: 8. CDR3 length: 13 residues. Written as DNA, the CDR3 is TGTGCCAGCAGTTTCGGGACAGCAACCTACTACACCTTC. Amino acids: CASSFGTATYYTF.

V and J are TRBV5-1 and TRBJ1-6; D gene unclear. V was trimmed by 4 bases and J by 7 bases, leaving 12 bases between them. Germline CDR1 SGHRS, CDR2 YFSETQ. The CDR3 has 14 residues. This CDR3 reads CASSLGPENSPLHF. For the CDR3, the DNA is TGCGCCAGCAGCCTGGGCCCGGAGAATTCACCCCTCCACTTT.

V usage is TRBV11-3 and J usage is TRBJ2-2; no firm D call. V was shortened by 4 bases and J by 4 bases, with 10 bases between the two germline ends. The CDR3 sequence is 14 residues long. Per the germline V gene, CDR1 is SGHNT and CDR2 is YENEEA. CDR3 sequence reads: CASSSTRSTGELFF. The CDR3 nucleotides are TGTGCCAGCAGCTCTACCCGGAGCACCGGGGAGCTGTTTTTT.

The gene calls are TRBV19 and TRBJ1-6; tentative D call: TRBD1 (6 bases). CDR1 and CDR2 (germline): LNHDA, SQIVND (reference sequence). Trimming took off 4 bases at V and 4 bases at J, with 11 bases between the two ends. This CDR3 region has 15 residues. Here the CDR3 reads CASSTRGQYNSPLHF. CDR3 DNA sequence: TGTGCCAGTAGTACGAGGGGACAATATAATTCACCCCTCCACTTT. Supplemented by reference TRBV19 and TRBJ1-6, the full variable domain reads DGGITQSPKYLFRKEGQNVTLSCEQNLNHDAMYWYRQDPGQGLRLIYYSQIVNDFQKGDIAEGYSVSREKKESFPLTVTSAQKNPTAFYLCASSTRGQYNSPLHFGNGTRLTVT.

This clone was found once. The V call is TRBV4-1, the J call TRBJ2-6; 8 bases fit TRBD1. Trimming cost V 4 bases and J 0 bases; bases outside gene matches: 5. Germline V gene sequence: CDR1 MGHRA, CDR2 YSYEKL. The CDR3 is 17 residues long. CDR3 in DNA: TGCGCCAGCAGCCCGGACAGGGCTTTCTCTGGGGCCAACGTCCTGACTTTC. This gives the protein CASSPDRAFSGANVLTF.

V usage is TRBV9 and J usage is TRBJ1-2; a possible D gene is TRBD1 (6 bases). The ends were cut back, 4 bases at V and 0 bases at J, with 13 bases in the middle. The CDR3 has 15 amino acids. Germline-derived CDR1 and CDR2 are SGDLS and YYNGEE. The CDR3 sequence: CASSPDRSTNYGYTF. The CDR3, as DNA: TGTGCCAGCAGCCCTGACAGGTCTACTAACTATGGCTACACCTTC. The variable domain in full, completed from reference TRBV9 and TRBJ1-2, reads DSGVTQTPKHLITATGQRVTLRCSPRSGDLSVYWYQQSLDQGLQFLIQYYNGEERAKGNILERFSAQQFPDLHSELNLSSLELGDSALYFCASSPDRSTNYGYTFGSGTRLTVV.

The CDR3 protein is CAWNPLETTWTQYF. DNA for the CDR3: TGTGCCTGGAATCCCCTTGAGACAACTTGGACGCAGTATTTT. The chain employs TRBV30 and TRBJ2-3; D not resolved. Trimming took off 4 bases at V and 9 bases at J, with 20 bases between the two ends. Germline CDR1 and CDR2: GTSNPN and SVGIG (reference sequence). The CDR3 runs 14 residues.

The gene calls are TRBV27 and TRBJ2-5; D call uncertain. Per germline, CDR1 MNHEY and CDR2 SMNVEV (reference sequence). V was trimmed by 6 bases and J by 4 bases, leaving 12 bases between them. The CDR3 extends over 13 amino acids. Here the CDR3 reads CASSRREAETQYF. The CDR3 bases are TGTGCCAGCAGCCGTCGTGAAGCAGAGACCCAGTACTTC.

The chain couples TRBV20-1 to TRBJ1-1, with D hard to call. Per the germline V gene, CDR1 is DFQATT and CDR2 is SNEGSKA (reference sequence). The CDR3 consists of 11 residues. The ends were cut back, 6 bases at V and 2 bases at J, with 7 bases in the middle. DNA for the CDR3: TGCAGTGCCACCAGAAACACTGAAGCTTTCTTT. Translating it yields CSATRNTEAFF.